Below, one T cell receptor (beta chain) is given with its context. Being one base from a much bigger clone, this may be a read error. The CDR3 does not end in the conserved phenylalanine or tryptophan, so this is likely a read error. The data stem from a study of T cells in Graves' hyperthyroidism and ophthalmopathy. Study details: Before any treatment, at initial diagnosis, peripheral blood was collected.

The source material, RNA transcripts, was used to amplify TCR beta CDR3 regions. With the HTBI primer set, the TCR CDR3 went through a first round of RT-PCR. TCRdb called the multiplex PCR reads again in MiXCR, with one record for every CDR3 protein. The profile shows 450,000 to 600,000 distinct CDR3 sequences, 12% to 15% of them singletons. PBMCs were collected from a roughly 10 ml volume of fresh peripheral blood. The CDR3 is 14 residues long. The V end lost 7 bases, the J end lost 0 bases, and 12 bases lay between the germline ends. This TCR derives from a woman between 40 and 55 years old with Graves' hyperthyroidism. This sequence joins TRBV12-3 or TRBV12-4 and TRBJ1-2; D uncertain. Sequencing used blood. The CDR3 here is CASNPGLTNYGYTS. CDR3 coding DNA: TGTGCCAGCAACCCTGGACTGACTAACTATGGCTACACCTCC.